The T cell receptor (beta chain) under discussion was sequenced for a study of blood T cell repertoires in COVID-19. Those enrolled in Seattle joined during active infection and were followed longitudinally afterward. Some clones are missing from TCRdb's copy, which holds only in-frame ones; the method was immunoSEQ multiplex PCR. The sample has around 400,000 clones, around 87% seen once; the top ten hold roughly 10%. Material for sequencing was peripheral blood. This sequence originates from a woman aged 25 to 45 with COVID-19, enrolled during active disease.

The DNA for the CDR3 is TGTGCCAGCAGTTCTCCTAGGGACAGGGTAACAGATACGCAGTATTTT. It translates to CASSSPRDRVTDTQYF. The chain is built from TRBV28 and TRBJ2-3, with TRBD1 matching 9 bases. The J segment lost 3 bases and the V segment lost 4 bases, leaving 8 bases of the junction unmatched. Germline lookup yields CDR1 MDHEN and CDR2 SYDVKM. This CDR3 has 16 amino acids.